The sequence of this TCR beta chain was determined in a study of T cells after somatic rescue of genetic block (dated by TCRdb to the early 2020s). Background for the entire study: The study assessed how robust, over the long term, a T-cell system was when the system had developed through somatic rescue of a genetic block in T-cell development.

This clone has a handful of counts. Its antigen has not been determined. Base qualities are not provided; no much larger clone lies one nucleotide away. The CDR3, from cysteine to phenylalanine, totals 15 residues. The CDR3 DNA has 45 bases and is translated from base 1. CDR1 and CDR2, looked up from the germline V gene, are SGHTA and FQGTGA. The junction shows trimming of 0 bases on V and 9 bases on J, plus 12 bases between the germline ends. To prepare the library, the immunoSEQ multiplex PCR assay was applied. TCRdb provides this immuneACCESS table in a form limited to in-frame rearrangements. Some clones are lacking; in checked studies, under half of them reflect an unresolved V gene, and why the rest are absent is not known. The sample table holds over 12,000 clones, of which roughly two thirds were seen once. Of the sample, approximately 14% is held by the ten largest clones.

Sequencing was done on a sample of peripheral blood mononuclear cells (PBMCs). The chain couples TRBV7-3 to TRBJ1-6; TRBD1 is a weak D gene call, 5 bases matching. The clonotype comes from a boy between 10 and 17 years old. The sequenced DNA is TGTGCCAGCAGCTTAACGACCCCGGGGGGTTCACCCCTCCACTTT. Its translation is CASSLTTPGGSPLHF.